Listed below are T cell receptor beta chains from one sample, sequenced in a study of Ad26.COV2.S vaccination and SARS-CoV-2 variants. The method was immunoSEQ multiplex PCR; TCRdb's version includes in-frame clones alone and lacks a portion of them. The sample consists of under 150,000 clones, more than 80% of them appearing once. Sequenced here: peripheral blood, sampled after recovery from COVID-19. The receptor set was obtained from a human donor who had recovered from COVID-19. Each CDR3 is given with its conserved first and last residue. A D gene is named only where the DNA matches it firmly. The size entry is marked missing in some rows and otherwise reads once, few, many or a size class.

size	D	V	J	DNA	CDR3
NA	NA	TRBV6-2/TRBV6-3	TRBJ2-5	TGTGCCAGCAGTAGATTCACAAGAGAGGCCCAGTACTTC	CASSRFTREAQYF
NA	NA	TRBV30	TRBJ1-1	TGTGCCTGGAGTCGTGGGAGCGGCATGAACACTGAAGCTTTCTTT	CAWSRGSGMNTEAFF
NA	TRBD1	TRBV6-5	TRBJ2-5	TGTGCCAGCAGCCCCCGGGACAGGGAGACCCAGTACTTC	CASSPRDRETQYF
NA	NA	TRBV5-5	TRBJ2-5	TGTGCCAGCAGCTTGAGTCGGGGTTCCGAGACCCAGTACTTC	CASSLSRGSETQYF
few	NA	TRBV30	TRBJ2-7	TGTGCCTGGAGCCAGGACTCCTACGAGCAGTACTTC	CAWSQDSYEQYF
few	NA	TRBV27	TRBJ1-4	TGTGCCAGCAGTTTATCGGGACCCAAAAAACTGTTTTTT	CASSLSGPKKLFF
NA	NA	TRBV4-3	TRBJ1-6	TGCGCCAGCAGCCTGACAGGTTCCTATAATTCACCCCTCCACTTT	CASSLTGSYNSPLHF
NA	TRBD2	TRBV10-2	TRBJ2-3	TGCGCCAGCAGGCGACTAGCGGGAAGCACAGATACGCAGTATTTT	CASRRLAGSTDTQYF
NA	NA	TRBV7-9	TRBJ1-6	TGTGCCAGCAGCTTAGTCGGGGCGGCTTCACCCCTCCACTTT	CASSLVGAASPLHF
once	TRBD2	TRBV5-6	TRBJ2-3	TGTGCCAGCAGCGCTCGGGACTATAGAGTAGATACGCAGTATTTT	CASSARDYRVDTQYF
NA	NA	TRBV25-1	TRBJ1-2	TGTGCCAGCAGCCCCGAAGGGTATGGCTACACCTTC	CASSPEGYGYTF
once	TRBD1	TRBV7-9	TRBJ2-3	TGTGCCAGCGGCCCCGGGACAGTCACAGATACGCAGTATTTT	CASGPGTVTDTQYF
once	NA	TRBV6-2/TRBV6-3	TRBJ1-1	TGTGCCAGCAGTTGGTCAGGGGAGGAAGCTTTCTTT	CASSWSGEEAFF
NA	NA	TRBV7-9	TRBJ1-5	TGTGCCAGCAGCTTAGCCCCTAATCAGCCCCAGCATTTT	CASSLAPNQPQHF
few	NA	TRBV2	TRBJ1-2	TGTGCCAGCCATGGGTTCGGCTACACCTTC	CASHGFGYTF
NA	TRBD1	TRBV5-5	TRBJ2-7	TGTGCCAGCAGCTTCCCAGGGGGCTCCTACGAGCAGTACTTC	CASSFPGGSYEQYF
NA	NA	TRBV7-9	TRBJ2-7	TGTGCCAGCAGCTGGTTGGGGTACGAGCAGTACTTC	CASSWLGYEQYF
NA	NA	TRBV5-6	TRBJ1-6	TGTGCCAGCAGCGCGGAGAAACGTGGGGACATCCCGAATAATTCACCCCTCCACTTT	CASSAEKRGDIPNNSPLHF
NA	NA	TRBV24-1	TRBJ1-1	TGTGCCACCAGTAAGGGGAACACTGAAGCTTTCTTT	CATSKGNTEAFF
few	NA	TRBV11-2	TRBJ2-3	TGTGCCAGCAGCTTAGGCTGGGTGGCTGGCACAGATACGCAGTATTTT	CASSLGWVAGTDTQYF
NA	NA	TRBV28	TRBJ1-6	TGTGCCAGCAGTCCTGCGACATTCTCACCCCTCCACTTT	CASSPATFSPLHF
few	NA	TRBV6-1	TRBJ1-1	TGTGCCAGCAGTGAGTTCGGGGATGGGCAAACTGAAGCTTTCTTT	CASSEFGDGQTEAFF
NA	TRBD1	TRBV13	TRBJ1-5	TGTGCCAGCAGCTTGGGCAGGGGGAGCAATCAGCCCCAGCATTTT	CASSLGRGSNQPQHF
NA	NA	TRBV5-5	TRBJ2-3	TGTGCCAGCAGCTTCTGGAATACAGATACGCAGTATTTT	CASSFWNTDTQYF
once	NA	TRBV6-5	TRBJ2-1	TGTGCCAGCAGTTACGGTCCGCGGAATGAGCAGTTCTTC	CASSYGPRNEQFF
once	NA	TRBV28	TRBJ2-3	TGTGCCAGCCTGACGGGGTTCGAAGATACGCAGTATTTT	CASLTGFEDTQYF
NA	NA	TRBV25-1	TRBJ2-2	TGTGCCAGCAGTGAGCCCGCCAGCTGGGGAATGTTGTTTTTT	CASSEPASWGMLFF
NA	NA	TRBV19	TRBJ1-1	TGTGCCAGTGTCGGCCTTGGCACTGAAGCTTTCTTT	CASVGLGTEAFF